The 13 T cell receptor beta chains below were found in one sample sequenced in a study of blood T cell repertoires in COVID-19. Profiling relied on immunoSEQ multiplex PCR, and the TCRdb table lists in-frame clones only, not all of them. This sample has 400,000 to 450,000 clones, with about 87% found just once. The specimen was peripheral blood. Receptor source: a woman aged 50 to 60 with COVID-19, enrolled during active disease.

V and J are TRBV27 and TRBJ1-6, with 9 bases fitting TRBD1. The ends lost 3 bases at V and 6 bases at J; junction bases unmatched: 6. The length of the CDR3 is 16 residues. From germline, CDR1 is MNHEY and CDR2 SMNVEV (reference sequence). The CDR3 sequence is CASSLYGTGSNSPLHF. CDR3 coding DNA: TGTGCCAGCAGTTTGTATGGGACAGGGTCTAATTCACCCCTCCACTTT.

The V gene is TRBV21-1, the J gene TRBJ1-2; the DNA was not used to check the table's D call, TRBD1. TRBV21-1 constitutes a pseudogene. The length of the CDR3 is 16 residues. The chain's CDR3 is CASSKYSGYGAWGYTF. The CDR3 region has the DNA TGTGCCAGCAGCAAATACTCCGGATATGGGGCGTGGGGCTACACCTTC.

The CDR3 region is CASSPRGIRDRTMNTEAFF. CDR3 sequence (DNA): TGTGCCAGCAGCCCCCGGGGGATTAGGGACAGAACCATGAACACTGAAGCTTTCTTT. The rearrangement uses TRBV11-2 and TRBJ1-1; 7 bases are shared with TRBD1. Per germline, CDR1 SGHAT and CDR2 FQNNGV. The CDR3 loop spans 19 amino acids. After removal of 5 bases from V and 0 bases from J, the junction contained 18 bases not matched to a gene.

The chain has TRBV15 and TRBJ1-1, with a possible D match to TRBD1 (5 bases). V was cut by 3 bases and J by 5 bases, with 13 bases left in between. The CDR3 is 14 residues long. Germline V gene sequence: CDR1 LNHNV, CDR2 YYDKDF (reference sequence). As DNA, the CDR3 is TGTGCCACCAGCAGTCGGGGGGAGAGGACTGAAGCTTTCTTT. Protein: CATSSRGERTEAFF. Full variable domain (outside the CDR3, taken from reference TRBV15 and TRBJ1-1): DAMVIQNPRYQVTQFGKPVTLSCSQTLNHNVMYWYQQKSSQAPKLLFHYYDKDFNNEADTPDNFQSRRPNTSFCFLDIRSPGLGDTAMYLCATSSRGERTEAFFGQGTRLTVV.

The rearrangement links TRBV12-3 or TRBV12-4 to TRBJ1-2; the D is unclear. The V and J ends lost 2 bases and 9 bases respectively, with 13 bases between them. The CDR3 covers 13 residues. DNA of the CDR3: TGTGCCAGCAGTTTAAGGCCAGACGGGAGCTACACCTTC. Translating it yields CASSLRPDGSYTF.

The chain carries TRBV6-5 and TRBJ1-5, with 7 nucleotides matching TRBD1. V lost 10 bases, J lost 7 bases, and 13 bases stayed unmatched. Germline V gene sequence: CDR1 MNHEY, CDR2 SVGAGI. The CDR3 contains 14 residues. CDR3 nucleotide sequence: TGTGCCATTGAACCAGGGGGATGGAAACAGCCCCAGCATTTT. It specifies CAIEPGGWKQPQHF.

The chain carries TRBV19 and TRBJ2-7; 9 bases match TRBD1. This CDR3 contains 14 residues. CDR1 is LNHDA and CDR2 is SQIVND in the germline V gene (reference sequence). The trim removed 5 bases at V and 1 base at J, leaving 3 bases unmatched. The CDR3 reads CASSGTGKSYEQYF. The CDR3, as DNA: TGTGCCAGTAGTGGGACAGGGAAATCCTACGAGCAGTACTTC.

The chain uses TRBV27 and TRBJ2-7; 8 bases match TRBD2. J lost 3 bases, V lost 4 bases, and 8 bases had no gene match. CDR1 and CDR2 (germline): MNHEY, SMNVEV (reference sequence). The CDR3 covers 15 residues. CDR3 DNA sequence: TGTGCCAGCAGTTCCGGGGGGGGACGGGACTACGAGCAGTACTTC. This codes for CASSSGGGRDYEQYF.

The table lists this clone with a few counts. V gene TRBV5-1 combines with J gene TRBJ2-1, with TRBD2 as a possible D gene (5 bases). The CDR3 has 13 residues. Germline CDR1 reads SGHRS; CDR2 reads YFSETQ. The ends were cut back, 5 bases at V and 14 bases at J, with 20 bases in the middle. The CDR3 nucleotides read TGCGCCAGCAGTGGGGTAGCGAGCCCAGAGAAGTTCTTC. This sequence encodes CASSGVASPEKFF.

The chain carries TRBV5-1 and TRBJ2-7; 7 positions agree with TRBD2. Trimming removed 1 base from V and 2 bases from J; junction bases left unmatched: 6. CDR3 length: 15 amino acids. CDR1 is SGHRS, CDR2 YFSETQ, per germline. The CDR3 spells CASSLTIAGAYEQYF. For the CDR3, the DNA is TGCGCCAGCAGCTTGACTATTGCGGGGGCCTACGAGCAGTACTTC.

There are a few counts of this clone. The chain links TRBV6-5 to TRBJ1-5; 11 bases are a match to TRBD1. Trimming cost V 6 bases and J 5 bases; bases outside gene matches: 6. The CDR3 extends over 15 amino acids. The germline V gene encodes CDR1 MNHEY and CDR2 SVGAGI. The CDR3 protein is CASSHRGQGDQPQHF. The CDR3 DNA reads as TGTGCCAGCAGCCACCGGGGACAGGGGGATCAGCCCCAGCATTTT.

The chain combines TRBV7-9 with TRBJ1-2; TRBD1 matches at 9 bases. Germline loops: CDR1 SEHNR, CDR2 FQNEAQ (reference sequence). Trimming at V came to 4 bases and at J to 8 bases, leaving 14 bases not matched to a gene. This CDR3 spans 16 amino acids. The CDR3, as DNA: TGTGCCAGCAGCTCGGTCGGGACAGGGCTTCCTAGGGGCTACACCTTC. Protein: CASSSVGTGLPRGYTF.

This clone was observed a single time. This rearrangement joins TRBV19 to TRBJ1-1; maybe TRBD1 (5 bases). CDR1 is LNHDA and CDR2 is SQIVND in the germline V gene (reference sequence). Trimming took 6 bases from V and 3 from J, leaving 11 bases between them. The CDR3 has 13 amino acids. CDR3 amino acids: CASRQRGDTEAFF. CDR3 nucleotides: TGTGCCAGTAGGCAACGGGGGGACACTGAAGCTTTCTTT. Using reference TRBV19 and TRBJ1-1 for the parts outside the CDR3, the full variable domain is DGGITQSPKYLFRKEGQNVTLSCEQNLNHDAMYWYRQDPGQGLRLIYYSQIVNDFQKGDIAEGYSVSREKKESFPLTVTSAQKNPTAFYLCASRQRGDTEAFFGQGTRLTVV.